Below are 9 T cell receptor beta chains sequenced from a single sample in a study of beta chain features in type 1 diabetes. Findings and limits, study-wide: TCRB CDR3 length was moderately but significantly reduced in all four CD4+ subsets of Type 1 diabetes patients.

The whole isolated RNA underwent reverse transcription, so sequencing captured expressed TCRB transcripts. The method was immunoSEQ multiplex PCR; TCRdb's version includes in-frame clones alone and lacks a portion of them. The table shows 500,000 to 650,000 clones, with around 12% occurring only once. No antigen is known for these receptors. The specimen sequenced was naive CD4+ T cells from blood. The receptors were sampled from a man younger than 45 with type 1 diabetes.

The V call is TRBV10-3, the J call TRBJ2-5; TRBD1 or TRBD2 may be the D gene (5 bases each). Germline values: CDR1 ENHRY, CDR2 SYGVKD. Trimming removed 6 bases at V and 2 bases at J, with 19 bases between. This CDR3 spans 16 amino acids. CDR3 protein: CAISFRDGEVQETQYF. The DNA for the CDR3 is TGTGCCATCAGCTTCCGGGACGGAGAAGTGCAAGAGACCCAGTACTTC.

CDR3: CASTYGPGQSYNEQFF. In DNA form, the CDR3 reads TGTGCCAGCACCTATGGGCCCGGACAGTCCTACAATGAGCAGTTCTTC. This rearrangement joins TRBV28 to TRBJ2-1, with D possibly TRBD1 on 6 matching bases. Trimming cost V 7 bases and J 1 base, with 17 bases left between them. The length of the CDR3 is 16 residues. Looked up from germline, CDR1 is MDHEN and CDR2 is SYDVKM.

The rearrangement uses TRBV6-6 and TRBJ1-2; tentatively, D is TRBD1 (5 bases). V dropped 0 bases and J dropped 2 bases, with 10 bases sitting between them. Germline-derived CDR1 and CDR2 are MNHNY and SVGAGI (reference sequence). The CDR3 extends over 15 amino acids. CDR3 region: CASSYSDRKNYGYTF. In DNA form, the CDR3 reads TGTGCCAGCAGTTACTCCGACAGAAAAAACTATGGCTACACCTTC.

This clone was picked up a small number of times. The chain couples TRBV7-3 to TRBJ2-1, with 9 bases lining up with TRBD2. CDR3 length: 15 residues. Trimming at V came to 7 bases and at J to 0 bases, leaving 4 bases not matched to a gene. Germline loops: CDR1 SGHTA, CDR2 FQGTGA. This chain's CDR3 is CASTLAGSSYNEQFF. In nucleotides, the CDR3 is TGTGCCAGCACCCTAGCGGGGAGCTCCTACAATGAGCAGTTCTTC.

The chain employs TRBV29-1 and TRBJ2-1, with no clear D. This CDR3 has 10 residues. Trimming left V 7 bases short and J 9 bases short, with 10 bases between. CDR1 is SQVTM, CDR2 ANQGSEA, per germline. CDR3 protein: CSASVGEQFF. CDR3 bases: TGCAGCGCTTCAGTTGGTGAGCAGTTCTTC.

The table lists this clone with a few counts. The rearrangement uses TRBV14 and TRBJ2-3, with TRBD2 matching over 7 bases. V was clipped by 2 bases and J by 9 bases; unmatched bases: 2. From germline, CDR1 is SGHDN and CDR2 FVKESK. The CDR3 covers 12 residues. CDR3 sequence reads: CASSQFGGTQYF. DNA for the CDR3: TGTGCCAGCAGCCAATTCGGGGGGACGCAGTATTTT.

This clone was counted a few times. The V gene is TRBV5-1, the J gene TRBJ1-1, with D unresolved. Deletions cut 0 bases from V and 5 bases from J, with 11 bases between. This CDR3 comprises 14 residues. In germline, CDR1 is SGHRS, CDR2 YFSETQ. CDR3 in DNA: TGCGCCAGCAGCTTGGCGGCAGGAGAGACTGAAGCTTTCTTT. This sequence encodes CASSLAAGETEAFF.

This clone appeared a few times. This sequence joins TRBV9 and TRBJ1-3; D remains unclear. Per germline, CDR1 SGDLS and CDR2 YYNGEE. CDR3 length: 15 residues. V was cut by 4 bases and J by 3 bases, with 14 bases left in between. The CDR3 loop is CASSPQWTDGNTIYF. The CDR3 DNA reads TGTGCCAGCAGCCCCCAATGGACGGATGGAAACACCATATATTTT.

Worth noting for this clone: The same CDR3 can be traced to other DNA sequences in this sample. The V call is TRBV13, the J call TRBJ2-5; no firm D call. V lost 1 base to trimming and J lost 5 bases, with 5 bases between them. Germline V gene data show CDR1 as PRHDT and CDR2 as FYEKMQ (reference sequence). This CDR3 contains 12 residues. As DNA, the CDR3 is TGTGCCAGCAGCTTAGTCGGTGAGACCCAGTACTTC. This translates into CASSLVGETQYF.